This TCR beta chain came from a study of human T cells and chemical hapten exposure. About the study: Variability of per-sample TCR yields stemmed mainly from small differences in pooled library volume.

Time point reported: patch test 2, 6 weeks after DPC sensitization. As for treatment: therapeutic diphenylcyclopropenone sensitization with weekly scalp DPC. Each patch-test visit's blood sample preceded patch application. This clonotype was counted many times. TCRdb reprocessed the RACE reads with MiXCR, giving one entry per CDR3 protein. The table records 89,000 or so distinct CDR3 sequences, less than 8.5% of them present only once. CDR3 length equals 16 residues. The germline V gene encodes CDR1 PRHDT and CDR2 FYEKMQ (reference sequence). V gave up 4 bases and J gave up 5 bases, with 17 bases separating them.

This clonotype originated in a woman under 40 with alopecia areata. Some clones in this sample may be carry-over from other donors' samples. The chain combines TRBV13 with TRBJ2-2; D is possibly TRBD1 (9 bases). Sequencing was performed on whole blood, taken in connection with sensitization to the hapten diphenylcyclopropenone (DPC). The CDR3 DNA reads TGTGCCAGCAGCTGGGGACAGGGACTAGGAACCGGGGAGCTGTTTTTT. Translated, it gives CASSWGQGLGTGELFF. The variable domain in full, completed from reference TRBV13 and TRBJ2-2, reads AAGVIQSPRHLIKEKRETATLKCYPIPRHDTVYWYQQGPGQDPQFLISFYEKMQSDKGSIPDRFSAQQFSDYHSELNMSSLELGDSALYFCASSWGQGLGTGELFFGEGSRLTVL.